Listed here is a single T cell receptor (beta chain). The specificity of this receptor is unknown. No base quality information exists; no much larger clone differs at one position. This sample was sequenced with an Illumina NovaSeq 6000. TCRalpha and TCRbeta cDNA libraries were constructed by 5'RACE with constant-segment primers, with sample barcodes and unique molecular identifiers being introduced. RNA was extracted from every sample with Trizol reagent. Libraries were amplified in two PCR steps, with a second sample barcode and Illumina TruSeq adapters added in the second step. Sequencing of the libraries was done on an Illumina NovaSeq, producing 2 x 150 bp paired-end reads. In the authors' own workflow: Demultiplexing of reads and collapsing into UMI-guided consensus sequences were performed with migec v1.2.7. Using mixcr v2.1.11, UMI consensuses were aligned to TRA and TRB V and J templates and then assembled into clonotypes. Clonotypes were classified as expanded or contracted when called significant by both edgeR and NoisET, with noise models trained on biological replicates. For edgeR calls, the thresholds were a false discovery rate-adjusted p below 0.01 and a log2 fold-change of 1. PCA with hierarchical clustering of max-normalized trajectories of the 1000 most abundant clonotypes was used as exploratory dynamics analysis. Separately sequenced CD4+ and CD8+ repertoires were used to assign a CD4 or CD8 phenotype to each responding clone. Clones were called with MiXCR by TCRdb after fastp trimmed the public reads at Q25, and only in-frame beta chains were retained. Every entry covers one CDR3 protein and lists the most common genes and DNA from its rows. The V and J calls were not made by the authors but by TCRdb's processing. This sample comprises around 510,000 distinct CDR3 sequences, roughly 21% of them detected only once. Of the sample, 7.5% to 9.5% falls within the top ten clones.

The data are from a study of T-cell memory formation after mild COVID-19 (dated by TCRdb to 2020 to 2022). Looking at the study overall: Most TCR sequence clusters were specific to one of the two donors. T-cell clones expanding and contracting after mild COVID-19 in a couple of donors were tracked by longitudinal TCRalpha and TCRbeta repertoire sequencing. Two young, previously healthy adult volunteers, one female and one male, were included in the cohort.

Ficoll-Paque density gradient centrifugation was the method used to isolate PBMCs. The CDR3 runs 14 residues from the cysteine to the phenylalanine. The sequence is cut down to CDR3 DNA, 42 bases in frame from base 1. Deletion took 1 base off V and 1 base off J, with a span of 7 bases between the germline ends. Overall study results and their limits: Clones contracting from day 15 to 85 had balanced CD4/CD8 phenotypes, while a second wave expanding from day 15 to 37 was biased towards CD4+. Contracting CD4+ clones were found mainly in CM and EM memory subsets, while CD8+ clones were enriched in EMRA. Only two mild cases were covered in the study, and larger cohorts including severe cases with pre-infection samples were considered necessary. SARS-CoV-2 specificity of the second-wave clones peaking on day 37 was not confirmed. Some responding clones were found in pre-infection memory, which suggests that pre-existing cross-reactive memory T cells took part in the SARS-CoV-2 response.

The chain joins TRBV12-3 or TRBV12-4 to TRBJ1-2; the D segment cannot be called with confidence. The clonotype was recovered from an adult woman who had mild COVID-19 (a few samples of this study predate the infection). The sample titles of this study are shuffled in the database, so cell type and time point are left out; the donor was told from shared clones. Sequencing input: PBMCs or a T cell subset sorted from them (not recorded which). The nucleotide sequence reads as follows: TGTGCCAGCAGTTTAGATCAGTTTAACTATGGCTACACCTTC. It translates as CASSLDQFNYGYTF.